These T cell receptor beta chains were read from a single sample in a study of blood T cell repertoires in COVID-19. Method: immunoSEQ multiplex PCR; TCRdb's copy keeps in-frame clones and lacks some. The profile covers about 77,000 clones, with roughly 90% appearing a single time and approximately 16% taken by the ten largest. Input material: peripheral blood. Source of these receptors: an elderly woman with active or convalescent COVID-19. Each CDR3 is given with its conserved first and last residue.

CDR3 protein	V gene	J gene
CASRVGQGNTEAFF	TRBV19	TRBJ1-1
CASRSLAGGLETQYF	TRBV27	TRBJ2-5
CASASGRGPHNYGYTF	TRBV27	TRBJ1-2
CASSWGTTGELFF	TRBV19	TRBJ2-2
CASSPRTSGPAPGTGELFF	TRBV7-2	TRBJ2-2
CASSLATAGVEGYTF	TRBV7-2	TRBJ1-2
CTSSQDGLAGDVRETQYF	TRBV1	TRBJ2-5
CASSFTGTVTTQYF	TRBV13	TRBJ2-5
CASSFDRSSGNTIYF	TRBV19	TRBJ1-3
CASSLGRNNSPLHF	TRBV5-6	TRBJ1-6